This T cell receptor (beta chain) was captured by sequencing in a study of cytomegalovirus exposure and HLA in healthy donors. Study results and caveats: Later, an analysis found that TCR clusters from the first cohort tended to co-occur in the 120 validation repertoires.

The protocol was immunoSEQ multiplex PCR, while the TCRdb copy is restricted to in-frame clones and leaves out a portion. Of tens of thousands of clones in the sample, around four fifths were seen once. Germline-derived CDR1 and CDR2 are LNHDA and SQIVND (reference sequence). After removal of 5 bases from V and 0 bases from J, the junction contained 9 bases not matched to a gene. The CDR3 runs 16 residues. Details on this clone: Its target is not known.

The origin of this receptor is a young man in good health and CMV-seronegative. This rearrangement joins TRBV19 to TRBJ2-7; 8 bases match TRBD1. Sequenced: PBMCs. The CDR3 spells CASSVGQAFHSYEQYF. The CDR3 nucleotides are TGTGCCAGTAGTGTGGGACAGGCTTTTCACTCCTACGAGCAGTACTTC.